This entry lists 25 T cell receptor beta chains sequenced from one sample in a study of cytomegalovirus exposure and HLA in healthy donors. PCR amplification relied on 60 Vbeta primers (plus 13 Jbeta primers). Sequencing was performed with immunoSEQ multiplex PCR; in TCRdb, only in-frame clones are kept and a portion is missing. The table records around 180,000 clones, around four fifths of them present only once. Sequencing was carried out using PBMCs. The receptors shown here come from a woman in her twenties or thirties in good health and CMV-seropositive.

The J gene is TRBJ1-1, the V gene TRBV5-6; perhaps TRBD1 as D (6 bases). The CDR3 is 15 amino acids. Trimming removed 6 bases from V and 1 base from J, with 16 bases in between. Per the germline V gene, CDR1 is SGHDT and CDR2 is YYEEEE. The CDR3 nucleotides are TGTGCCAGCAAGAGCGTCGACAGGACGAACACTGAAGCTTTCTTT. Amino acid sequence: CASKSVDRTNTEAFF.

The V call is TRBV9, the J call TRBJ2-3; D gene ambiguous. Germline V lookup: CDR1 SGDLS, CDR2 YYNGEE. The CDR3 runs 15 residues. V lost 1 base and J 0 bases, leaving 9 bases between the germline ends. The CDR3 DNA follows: TGTGCCAGCAGCGTAAATCGACTTAGCACAGATACGCAGTATTTT. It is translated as CASSVNRLSTDTQYF.

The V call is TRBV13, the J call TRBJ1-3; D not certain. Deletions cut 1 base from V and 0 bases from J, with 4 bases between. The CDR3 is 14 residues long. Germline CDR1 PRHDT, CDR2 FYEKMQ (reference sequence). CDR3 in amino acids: CASSLVHSGNTIYF. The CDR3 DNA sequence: TGTGCCAGCAGCTTAGTACACTCTGGAAACACCATATATTTT.

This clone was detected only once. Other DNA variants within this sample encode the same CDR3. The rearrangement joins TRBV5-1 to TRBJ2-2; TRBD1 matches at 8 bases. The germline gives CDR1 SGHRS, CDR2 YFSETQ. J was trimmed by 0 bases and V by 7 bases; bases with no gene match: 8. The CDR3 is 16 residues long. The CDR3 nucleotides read TGCGCCAGCGCGCAGGGGGCTGGTGCGAACACCGGGGAGCTGTTTTTT. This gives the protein CASAQGAGANTGELFF.

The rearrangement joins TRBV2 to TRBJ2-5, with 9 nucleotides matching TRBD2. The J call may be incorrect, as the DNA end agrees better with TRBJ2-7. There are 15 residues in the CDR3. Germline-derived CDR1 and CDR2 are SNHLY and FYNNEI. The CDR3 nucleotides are TGTGCCAGCAGCCCAATAGCGGGAGTGGGCTACGAGCAGTACTTC. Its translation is CASSPIAGVGYEQYF.

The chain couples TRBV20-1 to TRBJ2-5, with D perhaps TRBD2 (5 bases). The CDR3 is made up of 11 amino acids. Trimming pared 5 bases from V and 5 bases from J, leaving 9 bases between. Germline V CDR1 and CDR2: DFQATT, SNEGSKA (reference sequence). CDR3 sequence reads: CSAFGVETQYF. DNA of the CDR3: TGCAGTGCTTTCGGGGTGGAGACCCAGTACTTC.

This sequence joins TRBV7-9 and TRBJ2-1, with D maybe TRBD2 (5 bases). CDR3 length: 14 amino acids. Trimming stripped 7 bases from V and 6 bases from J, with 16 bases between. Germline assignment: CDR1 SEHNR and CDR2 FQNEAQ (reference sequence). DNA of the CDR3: TGTGCCAGCACCGGAGACCGGGGTAGCAATGAGCAGTTCTTC. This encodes CASTGDRGSNEQFF.

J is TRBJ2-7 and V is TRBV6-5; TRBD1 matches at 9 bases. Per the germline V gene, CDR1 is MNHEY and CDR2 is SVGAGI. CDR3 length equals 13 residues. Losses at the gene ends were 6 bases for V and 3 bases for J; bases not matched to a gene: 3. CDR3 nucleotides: TGTGCCAGCAGCAAGGACAGGGGCTACGAGCAGTACTTC. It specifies CASSKDRGYEQYF.

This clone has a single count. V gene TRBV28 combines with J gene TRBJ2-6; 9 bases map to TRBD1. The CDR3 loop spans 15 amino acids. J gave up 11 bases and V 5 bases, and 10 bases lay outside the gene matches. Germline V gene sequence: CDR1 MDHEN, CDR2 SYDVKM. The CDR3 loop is CASSPWGTGPDVLTF. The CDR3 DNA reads TGTGCCAGCAGTCCATGGGGGACAGGGCCAGACGTCCTGACTTTC. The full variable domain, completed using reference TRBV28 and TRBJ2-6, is DVKVTQSSRYLVKRTGEKVFLECVQDMDHENMFWYRQDPGLGLRLIYFSYDVKMKEKGDIPEGYSVSREKKERFSLILESASTNQTSMYLCASSPWGTGPDVLTFGAGSRLTVL.

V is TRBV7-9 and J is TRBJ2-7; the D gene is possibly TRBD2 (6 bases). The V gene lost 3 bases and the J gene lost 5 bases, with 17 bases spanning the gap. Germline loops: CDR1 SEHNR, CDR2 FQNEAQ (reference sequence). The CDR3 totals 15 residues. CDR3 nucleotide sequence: TGTGCCAGCAGCTTCACGGGACTCCCCCCCAACGAGCAGTACTTC. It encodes CASSFTGLPPNEQYF.

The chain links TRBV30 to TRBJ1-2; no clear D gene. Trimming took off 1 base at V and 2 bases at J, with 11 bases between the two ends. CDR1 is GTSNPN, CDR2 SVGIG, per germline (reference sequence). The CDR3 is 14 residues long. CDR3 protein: CAWSDLSRNYGYTF. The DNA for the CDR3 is TGTGCCTGGAGTGACCTAAGCCGAAACTATGGCTACACCTTC.

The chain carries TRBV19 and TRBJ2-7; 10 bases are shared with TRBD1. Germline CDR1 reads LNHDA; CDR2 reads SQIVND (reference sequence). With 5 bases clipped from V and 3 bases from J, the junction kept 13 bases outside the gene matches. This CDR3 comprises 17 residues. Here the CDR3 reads CASSLHRQGAIGYEQYF. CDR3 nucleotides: TGTGCCAGTAGTCTACACCGACAGGGGGCAATCGGCTACGAGCAGTACTTC.

The CDR3 bases are TGTGCCAGCAGTCCGACAGGCCCGAAAACTGGAAACACCATATATTTT. Translation: CASSPTGPKTGNTIYF. The J gene is TRBJ1-3, the V gene TRBV21-1; the table's D call of TRBD1 was not tested on the DNA. TRBV21-1 is reported as a pseudogene. The CDR3 has 16 amino acids.

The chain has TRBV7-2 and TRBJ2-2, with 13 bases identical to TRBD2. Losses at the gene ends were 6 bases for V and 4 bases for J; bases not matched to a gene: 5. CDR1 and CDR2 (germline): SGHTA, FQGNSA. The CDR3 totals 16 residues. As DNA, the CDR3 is TGTGCCAGCAGACTAGCGGGAGGGCCTAGCACCGGGGAGCTGTTTTTT. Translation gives CASRLAGGPSTGELFF. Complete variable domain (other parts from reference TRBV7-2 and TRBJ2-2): GAGVSQSPSNKVTEKGKDVELRCDPISGHTALYWYRQSLGQGLEFLIYFQGNSAPDKSGLPSDRFSAERTGGSVSTLTIQRTQQEDSAVYLCASRLAGGPSTGELFFGEGSRLTVL.

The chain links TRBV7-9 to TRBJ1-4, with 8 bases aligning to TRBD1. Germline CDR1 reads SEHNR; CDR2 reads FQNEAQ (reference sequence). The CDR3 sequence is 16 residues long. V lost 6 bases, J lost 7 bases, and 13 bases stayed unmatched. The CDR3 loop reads CASRTTPDREGEKLFF. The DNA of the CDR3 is TGTGCCAGCAGAACTACCCCGGACAGGGAAGGTGAAAAACTGTTTTTT. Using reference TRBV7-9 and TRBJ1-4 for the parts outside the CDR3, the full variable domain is DTGVSQNPRHKITKRGQNVTFRCDPISEHNRLYWYRQTLGQGPEFLTYFQNEAQLEKSRLLSDRFSAERPKGSFSTLEIQRTEQGDSAMYLCASRTTPDREGEKLFFGSGTQLSVL.

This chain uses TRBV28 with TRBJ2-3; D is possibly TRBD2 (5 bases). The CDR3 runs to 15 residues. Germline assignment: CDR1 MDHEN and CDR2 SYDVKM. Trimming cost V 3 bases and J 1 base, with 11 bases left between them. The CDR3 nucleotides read TGTGCCAGCAGTTTCGGAGGCGGAGGCACAGATACGCAGTATTTT. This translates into CASSFGGGGTDTQYF.

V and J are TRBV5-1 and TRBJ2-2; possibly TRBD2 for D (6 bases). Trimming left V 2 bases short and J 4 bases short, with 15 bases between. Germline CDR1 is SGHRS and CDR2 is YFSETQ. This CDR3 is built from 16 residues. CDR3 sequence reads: CASSFGGSSGTGELFF. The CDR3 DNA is TGCGCCAGCAGCTTCGGGGGTTCGTCGGGCACCGGGGAGCTGTTTTTT. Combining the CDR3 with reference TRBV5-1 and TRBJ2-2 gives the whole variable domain KAGVTQTPRYLIKTRGQQVTLSCSPISGHRSVSWYQQTPGQGLQFLFEYFSETQRNKGNFPGRFSGRQFSNSRSEMNVSTLELGDSALYLCASSFGGSSGTGELFFGEGSRLTVL.

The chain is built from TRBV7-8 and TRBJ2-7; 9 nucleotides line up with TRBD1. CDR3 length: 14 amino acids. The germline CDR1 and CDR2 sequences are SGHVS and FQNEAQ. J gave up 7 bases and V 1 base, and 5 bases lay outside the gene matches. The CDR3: CASSLDGQGYEQYF. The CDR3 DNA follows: TGTGCCAGCAGCTTAGACGGACAGGGGTATGAGCAGTACTTC.

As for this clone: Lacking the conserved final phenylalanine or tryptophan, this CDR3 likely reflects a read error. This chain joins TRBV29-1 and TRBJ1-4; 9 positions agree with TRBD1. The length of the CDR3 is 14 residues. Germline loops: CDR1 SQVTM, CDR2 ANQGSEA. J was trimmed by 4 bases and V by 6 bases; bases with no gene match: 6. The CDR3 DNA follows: TGCAGCGTGAAACAGGGGGCCAGTAATGAAAAACTGTTTTTG. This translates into CSVKQGASNEKLFL.

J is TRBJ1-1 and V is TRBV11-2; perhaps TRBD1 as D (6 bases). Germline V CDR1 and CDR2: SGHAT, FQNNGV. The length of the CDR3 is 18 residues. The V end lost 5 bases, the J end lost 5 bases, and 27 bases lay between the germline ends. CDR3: CASSPPNSGGAGRTEAFF. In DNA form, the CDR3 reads TGTGCCAGCAGCCCACCCAATTCGGGGGGCGCGGGACGGACTGAAGCTTTCTTT. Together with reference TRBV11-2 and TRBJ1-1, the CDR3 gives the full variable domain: EAGVAQSPRYKIIEKRQSVAFWCNPISGHATLYWYQQILGQGPKLLIQFQNNGVVDDSQLPKDRFSAERLKGVDSTLKIQPAKLEDSAVYLCASSPPNSGGAGRTEAFFGQGTRLTVV.

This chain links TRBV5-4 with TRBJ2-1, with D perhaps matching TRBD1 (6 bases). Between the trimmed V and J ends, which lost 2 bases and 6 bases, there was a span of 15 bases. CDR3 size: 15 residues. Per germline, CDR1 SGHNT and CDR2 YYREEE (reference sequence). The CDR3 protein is CASSFGQFGTNEQFF. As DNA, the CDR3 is TGTGCCAGCAGCTTTGGACAGTTCGGTACCAATGAGCAGTTCTTC.

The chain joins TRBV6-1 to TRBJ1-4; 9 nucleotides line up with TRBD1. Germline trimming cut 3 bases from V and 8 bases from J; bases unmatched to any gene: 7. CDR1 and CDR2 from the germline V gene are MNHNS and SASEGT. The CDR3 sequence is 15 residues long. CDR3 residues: CASSDGPTGGEKLFF. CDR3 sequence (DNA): TGTGCCAGCAGTGATGGGCCGACAGGGGGGGAAAAACTGTTTTTT.

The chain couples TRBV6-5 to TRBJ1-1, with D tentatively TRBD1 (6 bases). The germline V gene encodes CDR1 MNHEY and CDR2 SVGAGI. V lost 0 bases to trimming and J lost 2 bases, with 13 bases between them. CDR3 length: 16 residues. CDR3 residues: CASSYSSGTRNTEAFF. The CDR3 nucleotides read TGTGCCAGCAGTTACTCGAGTGGGACACGAAACACTGAAGCTTTCTTT.

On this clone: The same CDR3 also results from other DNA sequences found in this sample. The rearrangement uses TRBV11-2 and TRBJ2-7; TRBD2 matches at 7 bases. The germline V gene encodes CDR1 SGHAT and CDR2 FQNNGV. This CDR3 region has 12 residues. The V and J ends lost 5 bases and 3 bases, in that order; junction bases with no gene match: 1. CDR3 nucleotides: TGTGCCAGCAGCCGGACTAGCTACGAGCAGTACTTC. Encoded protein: CASSRTSYEQYF.

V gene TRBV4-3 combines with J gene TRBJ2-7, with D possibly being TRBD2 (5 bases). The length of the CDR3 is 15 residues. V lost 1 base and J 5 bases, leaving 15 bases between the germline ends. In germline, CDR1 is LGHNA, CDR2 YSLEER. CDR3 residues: CASSQAGKEVHEQYF. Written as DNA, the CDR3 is TGCGCCAGCAGCCAAGCCGGGAAAGAGGTCCACGAGCAGTACTTC.